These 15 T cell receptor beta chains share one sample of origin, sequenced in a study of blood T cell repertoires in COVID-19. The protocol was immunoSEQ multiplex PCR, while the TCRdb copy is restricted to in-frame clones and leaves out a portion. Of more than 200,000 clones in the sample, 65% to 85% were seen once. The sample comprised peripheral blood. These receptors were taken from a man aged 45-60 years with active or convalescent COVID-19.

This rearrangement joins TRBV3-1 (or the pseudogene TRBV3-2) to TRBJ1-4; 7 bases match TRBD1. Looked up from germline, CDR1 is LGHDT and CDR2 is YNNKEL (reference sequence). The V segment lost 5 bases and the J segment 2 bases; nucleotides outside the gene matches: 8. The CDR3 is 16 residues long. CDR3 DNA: TGTGCCAGCAGCAGCCGACAGGGTGTCACTAATGAAAAACTGTTTTTT. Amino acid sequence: CASSSRQGVTNEKLFF.

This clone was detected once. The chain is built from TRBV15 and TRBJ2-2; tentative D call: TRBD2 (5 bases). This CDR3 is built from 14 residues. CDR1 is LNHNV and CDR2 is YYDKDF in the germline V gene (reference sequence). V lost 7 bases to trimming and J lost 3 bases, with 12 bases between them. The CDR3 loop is CATKEMRDTGELFF. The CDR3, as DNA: TGTGCCACCAAAGAGATGAGGGACACCGGGGAGCTGTTTTTT.

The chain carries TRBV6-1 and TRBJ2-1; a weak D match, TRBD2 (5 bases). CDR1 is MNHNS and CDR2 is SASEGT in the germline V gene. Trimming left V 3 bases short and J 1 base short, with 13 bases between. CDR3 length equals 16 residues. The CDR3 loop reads CASSDEGGRSYNEQFF. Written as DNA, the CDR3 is TGTGCCAGCAGTGATGAAGGAGGTCGGTCCTACAATGAGCAGTTCTTC.

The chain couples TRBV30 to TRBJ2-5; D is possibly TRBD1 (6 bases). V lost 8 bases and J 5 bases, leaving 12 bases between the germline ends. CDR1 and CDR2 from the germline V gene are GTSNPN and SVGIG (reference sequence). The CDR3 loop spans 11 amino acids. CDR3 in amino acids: CAGAGAETQYF. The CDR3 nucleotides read TGTGCCGGGGCAGGGGCGGAGACCCAGTACTTC.

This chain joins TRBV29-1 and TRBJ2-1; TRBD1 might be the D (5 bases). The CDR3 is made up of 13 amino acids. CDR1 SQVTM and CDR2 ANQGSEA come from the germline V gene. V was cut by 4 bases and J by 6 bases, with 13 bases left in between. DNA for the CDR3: TGCAGCGTTGCGGTAGGGGCCCGCAATGAGCAGTTCTTC. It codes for CSVAVGARNEQFF.

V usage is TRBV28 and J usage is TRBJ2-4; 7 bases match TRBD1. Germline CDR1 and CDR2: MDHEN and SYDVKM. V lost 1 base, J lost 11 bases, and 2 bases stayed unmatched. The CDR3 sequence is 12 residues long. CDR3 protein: CASSLSGQLQYF. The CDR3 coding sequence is TGTGCCAGCAGTTTATCGGGACAGCTTCAGTACTTC. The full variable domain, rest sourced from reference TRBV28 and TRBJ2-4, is DVKVTQSSRYLVKRTGEKVFLECVQDMDHENMFWYRQDPGLGLRLIYFSYDVKMKEKGDIPEGYSVSREKKERFSLILESASTNQTSMYLCASSLSGQLQYFGAGTRLSVL.

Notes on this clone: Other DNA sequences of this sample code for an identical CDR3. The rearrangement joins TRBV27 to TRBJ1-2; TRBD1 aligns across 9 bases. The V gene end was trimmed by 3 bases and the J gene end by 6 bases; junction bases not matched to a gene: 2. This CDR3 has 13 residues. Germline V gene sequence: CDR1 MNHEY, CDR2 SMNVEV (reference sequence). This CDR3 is CASSFGTGNGYTF. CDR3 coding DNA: TGTGCCAGCAGTTTTGGGACAGGGAATGGCTACACCTTC.

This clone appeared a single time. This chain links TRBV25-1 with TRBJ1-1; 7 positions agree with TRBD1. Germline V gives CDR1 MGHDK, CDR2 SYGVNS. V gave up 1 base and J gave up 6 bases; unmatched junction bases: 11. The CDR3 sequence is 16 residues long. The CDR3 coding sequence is TGTGCCAGCAGTGAATTTGGTGGGACAGCCTACTCTGAAGCTTTCTTT. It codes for CASSEFGGTAYSEAFF.

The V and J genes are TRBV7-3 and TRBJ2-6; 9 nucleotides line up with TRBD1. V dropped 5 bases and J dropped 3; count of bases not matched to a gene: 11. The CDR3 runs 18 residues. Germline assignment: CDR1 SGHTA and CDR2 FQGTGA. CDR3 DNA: TGTGCCAGCAGCCCCGCAGGGACAGGGTTGAGTGGGGCCAACGTCCTGACTTTC. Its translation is CASSPAGTGLSGANVLTF.

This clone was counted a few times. The CDR3 here is CAWSGDRGSNQPQHF. CDR3 DNA sequence: TGTGCCTGGAGCGGGGACAGGGGAAGCAATCAGCCCCAGCATTTT. J is TRBJ1-5 and V is TRBV30, with 10 positions matching TRBD1. J was trimmed by 1 base and V by 3 bases; bases with no gene match: 3. From germline, CDR1 is GTSNPN and CDR2 SVGIG (reference sequence). There are 15 residues in the CDR3. Combining the CDR3 with reference TRBV30 and TRBJ1-5 gives the whole variable domain SQTIHQWPATLVQPVGSPLSLECTVEGTSNPNLYWYRQAAGRGLQLLFYSVGIGQISSEVPQNLSASRPQDRQFILSSKKLLLSDSGFYLCAWSGDRGSNQPQHFGDGTRLSIL.

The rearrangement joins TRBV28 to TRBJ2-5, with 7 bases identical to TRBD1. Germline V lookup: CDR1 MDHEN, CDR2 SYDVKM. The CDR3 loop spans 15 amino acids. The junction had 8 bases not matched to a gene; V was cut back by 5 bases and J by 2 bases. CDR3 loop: CASSLPGQLQETQYF. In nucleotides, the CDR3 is TGTGCCAGCAGTCTACCGGGACAGCTTCAAGAGACCCAGTACTTC. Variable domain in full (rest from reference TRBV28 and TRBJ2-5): DVKVTQSSRYLVKRTGEKVFLECVQDMDHENMFWYRQDPGLGLRLIYFSYDVKMKEKGDIPEGYSVSREKKERFSLILESASTNQTSMYLCASSLPGQLQETQYFGPGTRLLVL.

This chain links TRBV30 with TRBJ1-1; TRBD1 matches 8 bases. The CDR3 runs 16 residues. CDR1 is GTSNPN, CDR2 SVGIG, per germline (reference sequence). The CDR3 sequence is CAGVGGWTGMNTEAFF. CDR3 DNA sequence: TGTGCTGGAGTCGGAGGTTGGACAGGGATGAACACTGAAGCTTTCTTT.

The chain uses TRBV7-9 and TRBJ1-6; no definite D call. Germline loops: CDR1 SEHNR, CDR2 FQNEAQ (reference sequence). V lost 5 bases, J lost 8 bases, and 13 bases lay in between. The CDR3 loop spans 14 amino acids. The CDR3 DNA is TGTGCCAGCAGCCCTTCGGAGATGGATTCACCCCTCCACTTT. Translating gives CASSPSEMDSPLHF.

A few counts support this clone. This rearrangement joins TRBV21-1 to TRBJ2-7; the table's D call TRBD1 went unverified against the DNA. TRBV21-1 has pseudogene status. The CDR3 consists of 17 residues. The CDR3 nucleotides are TGTGCCAGCAGCAAAGTAGGTGACAGTCGAGGGGGTTACGAGCAGTACTTC. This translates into CASSKVGDSRGGYEQYF.

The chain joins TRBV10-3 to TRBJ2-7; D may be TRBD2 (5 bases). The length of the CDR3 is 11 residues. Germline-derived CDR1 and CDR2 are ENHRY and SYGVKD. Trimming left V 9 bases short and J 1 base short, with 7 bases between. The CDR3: CAIGESYEQYF. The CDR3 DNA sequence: TGTGCCATTGGGGAGTCCTACGAGCAGTACTTC.